This T cell receptor (beta chain) was found in a study of control samples from healthy donors and cancer patients. The germline V gene has CDR1 LGHDT and CDR2 YNNKEL (reference sequence). CDR3 length: 10 residues. On this clone: One end of the junction is discordant with germline, which a read error may explain.

TCRdb's table, derived via immunoSEQ multiplex PCR, lists solely in-frame clones and lacks some. There are roughly 100,000 clones in the sample; around 88% occur only once, and 11% to 15% lies in the top ten. The chain is built from TRBV3-1 (or the pseudogene TRBV3-2) and TRBJ1-4; 7 bases agree with TRBD1. Sequencing input: blood. This TCR was recovered from a man under 40 in good health. Written as DNA, the CDR3 is TGTGCCAGCAGCCATGAGGGACAGCCCTTT. Amino acid sequence: CASSHEGQPF.